This TCR beta chain appears in the sequencing data of a study of spatial heterogeneity in lung cancer. Regarding time point: sample taken at primary tumor resection. TCRdb reprocessed the 5' RACE reads with MiXCR, giving one entry per CDR3 protein. The repertoire holds nearly 10,000 distinct CDR3 sequences, with under 6.5% as singletons. The CDR3 loop spans 13 amino acids. Germline values: CDR1 DFQATT, CDR2 SNEGSKA (reference sequence). The ends were cut back, 8 bases at V and 8 bases at J, with 21 bases in the middle. Notes on this clonotype: Its specificity is not known. It may be a read error: a sequence one base away is much more abundant. This beta chain represents an off-target read in a library built for alpha chains; its size is of limited meaning.

Study-level findings and limits: Counts that tracked tumor mutation counts were those of expanded intratumoral alpha and beta TCRs.

Sequencing used lung tumor tissue, obtained at surgery. The clonotype originates from a male donor with early-stage non-small cell lung cancer. The chain recombines TRBV20-1 with TRBJ1-2, with TRBD1 as a possible D gene (6 bases). DNA of the CDR3: TGCAGTACAAGACAGGAAGTATCCCGGGGCTACACCTTC. Residues: CSTRQEVSRGYTF.